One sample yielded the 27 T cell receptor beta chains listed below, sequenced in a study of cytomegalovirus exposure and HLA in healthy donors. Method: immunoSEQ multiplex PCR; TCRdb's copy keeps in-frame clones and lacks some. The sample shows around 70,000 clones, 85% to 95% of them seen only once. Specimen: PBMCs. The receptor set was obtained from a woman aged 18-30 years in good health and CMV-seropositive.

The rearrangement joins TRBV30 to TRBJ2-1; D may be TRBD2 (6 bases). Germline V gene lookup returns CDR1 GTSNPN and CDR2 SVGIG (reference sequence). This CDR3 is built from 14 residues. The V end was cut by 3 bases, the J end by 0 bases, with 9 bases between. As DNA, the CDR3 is TGTGCCTGGAGGGCCGGGGGCTCCTACAATGAGCAGTTCTTC. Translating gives CAWRAGGSYNEQFF.

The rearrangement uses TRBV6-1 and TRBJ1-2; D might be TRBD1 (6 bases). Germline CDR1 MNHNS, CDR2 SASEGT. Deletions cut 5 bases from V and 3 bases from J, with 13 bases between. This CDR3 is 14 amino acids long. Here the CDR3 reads CASSPLGADYGYTF. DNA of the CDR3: TGTGCCAGCAGTCCCCTGGGGGCGGACTATGGCTACACCTTC.

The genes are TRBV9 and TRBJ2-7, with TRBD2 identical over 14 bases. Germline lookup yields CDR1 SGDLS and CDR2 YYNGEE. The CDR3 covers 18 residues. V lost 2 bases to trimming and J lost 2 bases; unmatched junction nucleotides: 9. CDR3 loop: CASSVGTSGRHRPYEQYF. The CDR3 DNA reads TGTGCCAGCAGCGTTGGGACTAGCGGGAGACATCGACCCTACGAGCAGTACTTC.

This chain's CDR3 is CASIDREGGEKLFF. In nucleotides, the CDR3 is TGTGCCAGCATCGATCGGGAAGGTGGGGAAAAACTGTTTTTT. V gene TRBV6-6 combines with J gene TRBJ1-4; D unclear. CDR1 MNHNY and CDR2 SVGAGI come from the germline V gene (reference sequence). The CDR3 length is 14 residues. V was cut by 7 bases and J by 8 bases, with 17 bases left in between.

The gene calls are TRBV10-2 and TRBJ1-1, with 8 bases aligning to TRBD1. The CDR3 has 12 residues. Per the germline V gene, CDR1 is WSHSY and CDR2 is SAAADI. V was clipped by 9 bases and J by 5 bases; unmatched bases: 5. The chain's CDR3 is CASLQGGTEAFF. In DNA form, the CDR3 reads TGCGCCAGTTTACAGGGGGGAACTGAAGCTTTCTTT.

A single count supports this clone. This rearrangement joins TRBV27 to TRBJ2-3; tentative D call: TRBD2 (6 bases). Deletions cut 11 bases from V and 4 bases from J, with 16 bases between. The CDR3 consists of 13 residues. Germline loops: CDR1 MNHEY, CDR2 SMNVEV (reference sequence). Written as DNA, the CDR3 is TGTGCCGCACGGGGGATGGGAGCAGATACGCAGTATTTT. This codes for CAARGMGADTQYF.

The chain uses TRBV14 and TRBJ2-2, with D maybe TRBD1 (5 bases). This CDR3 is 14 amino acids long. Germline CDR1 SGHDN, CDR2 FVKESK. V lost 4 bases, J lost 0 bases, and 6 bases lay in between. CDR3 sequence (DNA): TGTGCCAGCAGCCGACAGTCGAACACCGGGGAGCTGTTTTTT. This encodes CASSRQSNTGELFF.

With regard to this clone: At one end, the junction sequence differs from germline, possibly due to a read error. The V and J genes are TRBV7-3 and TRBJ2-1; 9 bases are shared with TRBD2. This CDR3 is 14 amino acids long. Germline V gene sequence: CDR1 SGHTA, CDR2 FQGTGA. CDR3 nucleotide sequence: TGTGCCAGCAGCCGACTAGCGGACTACAGTGAGCAGTTCTTC. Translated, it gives CASSRLADYSEQFF.

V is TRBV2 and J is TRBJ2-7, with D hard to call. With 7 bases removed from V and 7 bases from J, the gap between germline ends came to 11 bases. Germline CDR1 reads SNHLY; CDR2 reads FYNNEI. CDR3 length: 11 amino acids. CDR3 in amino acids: CASNFEPEQYF. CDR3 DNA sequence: TGTGCCAGCAACTTTGAACCAGAGCAGTACTTC.

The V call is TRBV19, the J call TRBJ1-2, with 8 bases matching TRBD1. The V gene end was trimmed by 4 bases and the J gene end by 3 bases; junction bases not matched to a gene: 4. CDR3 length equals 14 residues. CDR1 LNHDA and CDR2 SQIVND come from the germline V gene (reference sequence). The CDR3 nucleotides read TGTGCCAGTAGTACCACGACAGGGGACTATGGCTACACCTTC. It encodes CASSTTTGDYGYTF. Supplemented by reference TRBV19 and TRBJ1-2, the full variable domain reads DGGITQSPKYLFRKEGQNVTLSCEQNLNHDAMYWYRQDPGQGLRLIYYSQIVNDFQKGDIAEGYSVSREKKESFPLTVTSAQKNPTAFYLCASSTTTGDYGYTFGSGTRLTVV.

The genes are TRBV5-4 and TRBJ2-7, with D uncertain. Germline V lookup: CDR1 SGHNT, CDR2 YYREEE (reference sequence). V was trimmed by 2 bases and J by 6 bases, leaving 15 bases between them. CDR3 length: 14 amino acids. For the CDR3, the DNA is TGTGCCAGCAGCTTTAGGCCATCTGGGCGCGAGCAGTACTTC. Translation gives CASSFRPSGREQYF.

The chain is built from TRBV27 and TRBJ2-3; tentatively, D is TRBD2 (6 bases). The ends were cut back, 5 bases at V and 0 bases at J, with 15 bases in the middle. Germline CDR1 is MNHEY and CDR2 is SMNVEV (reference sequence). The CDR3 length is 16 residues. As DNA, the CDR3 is TGTGCCAGCAGTCAGATAGCGGCAGGTAGCACAGATACGCAGTATTTT. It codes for CASSQIAAGSTDTQYF.

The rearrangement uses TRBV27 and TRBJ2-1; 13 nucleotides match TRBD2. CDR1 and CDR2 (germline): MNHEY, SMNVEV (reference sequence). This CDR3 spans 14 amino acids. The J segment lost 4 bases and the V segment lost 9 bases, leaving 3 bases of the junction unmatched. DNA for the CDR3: TGTGCCAGTTGGGGACTAGCGGGATACAATGAGCAGTTCTTC. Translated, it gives CASWGLAGYNEQFF.

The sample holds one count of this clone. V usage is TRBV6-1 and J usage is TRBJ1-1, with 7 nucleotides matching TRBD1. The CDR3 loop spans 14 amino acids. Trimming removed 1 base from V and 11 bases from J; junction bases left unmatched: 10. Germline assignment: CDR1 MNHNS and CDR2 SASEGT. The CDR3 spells CASSEVYSGQVAFF. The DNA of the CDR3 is TGTGCCAGCAGTGAAGTTTATAGCGGACAGGTGGCTTTCTTT.

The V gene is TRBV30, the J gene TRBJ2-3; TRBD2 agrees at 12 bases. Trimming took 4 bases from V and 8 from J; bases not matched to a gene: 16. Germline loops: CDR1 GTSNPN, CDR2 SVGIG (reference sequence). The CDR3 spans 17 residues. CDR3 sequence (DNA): TGTGCCTGGATAGAAGGTCTAGCGGGGGGGCCAGGTACTACGCAGTATTTT. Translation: CAWIEGLAGGPGTTQYF.

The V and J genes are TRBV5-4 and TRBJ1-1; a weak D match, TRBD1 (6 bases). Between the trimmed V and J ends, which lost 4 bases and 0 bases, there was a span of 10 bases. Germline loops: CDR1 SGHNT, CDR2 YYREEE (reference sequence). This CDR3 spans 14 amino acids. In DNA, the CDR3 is TGTGCCAGCAGCGGAGACAGGCTGAACACTGAAGCTTTCTTT. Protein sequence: CASSGDRLNTEAFF.

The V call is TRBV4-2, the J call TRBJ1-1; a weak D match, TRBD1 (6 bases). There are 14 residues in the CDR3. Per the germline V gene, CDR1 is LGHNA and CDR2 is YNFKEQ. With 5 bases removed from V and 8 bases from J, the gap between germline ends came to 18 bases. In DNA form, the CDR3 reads TGTGCCAGCAGCTTTCGGACAGTGGGAAGCGAAGCTTTCTTT. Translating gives CASSFRTVGSEAFF.

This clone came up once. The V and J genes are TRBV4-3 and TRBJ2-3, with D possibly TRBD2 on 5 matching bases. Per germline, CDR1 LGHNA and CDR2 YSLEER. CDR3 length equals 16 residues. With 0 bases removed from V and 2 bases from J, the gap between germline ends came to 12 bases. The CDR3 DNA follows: TGCGCCAGCAGCCAAGAGGGCCAGCGGCCCACAGATACGCAGTATTTT. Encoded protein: CASSQEGQRPTDTQYF.

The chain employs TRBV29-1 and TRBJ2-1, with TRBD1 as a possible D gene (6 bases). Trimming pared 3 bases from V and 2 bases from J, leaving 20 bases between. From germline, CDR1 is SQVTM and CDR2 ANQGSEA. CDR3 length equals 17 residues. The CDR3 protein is CSVEPPPDRPAYNEQFF. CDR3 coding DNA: TGCAGCGTTGAGCCCCCCCCCGACAGGCCGGCCTACAATGAGCAGTTCTTC.

The DNA for the CDR3 is TGTGCCAGCAGCTTGACACCTAGCACAGATACGCAGTATTTT. Translating gives CASSLTPSTDTQYF. The rearrangement links TRBV7-6 to TRBJ2-3; D gene uncertain. V lost 3 bases and J lost 0, with 7 bases in between. The CDR3 has 14 amino acids. CDR1 is SGHVS and CDR2 is FNYEAQ in the germline V gene.

CDR3 sequence (DNA): TGTGCCAGCAGCCCCCCTTTTGGGGGGAAATACACCGGGGAGCTGTTTTTT. This translates into CASSPPFGGKYTGELFF. V is TRBV7-8 and J is TRBJ2-2; D perhaps matches TRBD2 (6 bases). The CDR3 sequence is 17 residues long. Trimming left V 5 bases short and J 3 bases short, with 19 bases between. Germline assignment: CDR1 SGHVS and CDR2 FQNEAQ.

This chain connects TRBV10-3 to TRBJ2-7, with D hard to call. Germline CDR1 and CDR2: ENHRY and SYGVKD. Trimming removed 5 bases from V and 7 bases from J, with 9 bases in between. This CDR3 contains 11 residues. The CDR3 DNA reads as TGTGCCATCAGTAACCTCGGGGAGCAGTACTTC. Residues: CAISNLGEQYF.

The CDR3 here is CASSTGTFSYNEQFF. The CDR3 DNA follows: TGCGCCAGCAGCACTGGGACTTTCTCCTACAATGAGCAGTTCTTC. The V gene is TRBV5-1, the J gene TRBJ2-1; possibly TRBD2 for D (6 bases). CDR1 SGHRS and CDR2 YFSETQ come from the germline V gene. V lost 4 bases to trimming and J lost 0 bases, with 11 bases between them. The length of the CDR3 is 15 residues.

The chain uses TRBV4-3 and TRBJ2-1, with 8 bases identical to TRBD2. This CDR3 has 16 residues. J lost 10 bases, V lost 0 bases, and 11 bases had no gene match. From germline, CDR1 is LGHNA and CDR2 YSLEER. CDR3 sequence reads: CASSQDIGGAQYEQFF. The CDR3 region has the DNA TGCGCCAGCAGCCAAGATATCGGGGGGGCCCAATACGAGCAGTTCTTC.

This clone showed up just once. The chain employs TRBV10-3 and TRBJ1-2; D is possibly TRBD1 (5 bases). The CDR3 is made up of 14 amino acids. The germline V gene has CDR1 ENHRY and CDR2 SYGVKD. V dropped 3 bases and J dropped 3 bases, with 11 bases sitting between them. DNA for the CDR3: TGTGCCATCAGTGACCCAGGGCAGGACTATGGCTACACCTTC. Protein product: CAISDPGQDYGYTF.

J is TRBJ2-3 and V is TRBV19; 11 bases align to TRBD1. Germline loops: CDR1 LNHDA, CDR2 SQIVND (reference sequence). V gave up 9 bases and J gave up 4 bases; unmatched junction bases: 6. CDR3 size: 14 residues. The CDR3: CASRTGQGADTQYF. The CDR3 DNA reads TGTGCCAGCCGAACGGGACAGGGGGCAGATACGCAGTATTTT.

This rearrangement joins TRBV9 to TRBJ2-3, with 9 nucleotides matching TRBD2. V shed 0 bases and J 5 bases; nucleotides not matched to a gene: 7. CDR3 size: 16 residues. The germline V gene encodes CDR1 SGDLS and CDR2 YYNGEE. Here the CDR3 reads CASSVGMREGKDTQYF. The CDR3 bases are TGTGCCAGCAGCGTAGGGATGCGGGAGGGAAAAGATACGCAGTATTTT.